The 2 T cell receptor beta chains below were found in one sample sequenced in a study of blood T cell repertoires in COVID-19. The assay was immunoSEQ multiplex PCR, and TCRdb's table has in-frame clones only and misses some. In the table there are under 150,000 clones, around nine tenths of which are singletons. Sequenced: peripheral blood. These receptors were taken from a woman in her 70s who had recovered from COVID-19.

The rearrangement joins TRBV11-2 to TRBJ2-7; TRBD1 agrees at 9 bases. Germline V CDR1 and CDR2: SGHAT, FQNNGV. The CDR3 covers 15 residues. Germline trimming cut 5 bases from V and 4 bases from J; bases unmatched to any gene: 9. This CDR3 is CASSPLIGQGYEQYF. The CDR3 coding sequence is TGTGCCAGCAGCCCCCTCATCGGACAGGGGTACGAGCAGTACTTC.

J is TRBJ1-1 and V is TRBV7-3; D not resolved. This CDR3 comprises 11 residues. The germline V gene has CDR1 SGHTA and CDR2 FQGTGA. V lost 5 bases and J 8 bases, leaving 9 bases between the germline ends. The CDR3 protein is CASSTGGEAFF. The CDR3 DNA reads TGTGCCAGCAGCACGGGAGGGGAAGCTTTCTTT.